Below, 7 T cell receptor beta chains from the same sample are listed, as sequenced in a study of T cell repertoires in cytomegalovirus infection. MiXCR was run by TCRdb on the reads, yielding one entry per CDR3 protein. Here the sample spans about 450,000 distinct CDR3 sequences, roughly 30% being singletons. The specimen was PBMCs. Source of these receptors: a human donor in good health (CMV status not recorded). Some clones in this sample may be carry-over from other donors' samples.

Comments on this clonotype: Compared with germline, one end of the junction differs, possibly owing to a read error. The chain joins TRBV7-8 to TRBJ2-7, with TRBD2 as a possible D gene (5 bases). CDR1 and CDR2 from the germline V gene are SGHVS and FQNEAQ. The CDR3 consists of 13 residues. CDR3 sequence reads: CARSLRGSYERYF. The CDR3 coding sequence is TGTGCCAGAAGCTTACGGGGATCCTACGAGCGGTACTTC.

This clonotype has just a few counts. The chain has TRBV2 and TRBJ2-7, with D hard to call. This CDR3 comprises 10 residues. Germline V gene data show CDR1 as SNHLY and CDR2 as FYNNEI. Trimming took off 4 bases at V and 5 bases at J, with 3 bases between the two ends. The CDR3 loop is CASSVDEQYF. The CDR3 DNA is TGTGCCAGCAGTGTGGACGAGCAGTACTTC.

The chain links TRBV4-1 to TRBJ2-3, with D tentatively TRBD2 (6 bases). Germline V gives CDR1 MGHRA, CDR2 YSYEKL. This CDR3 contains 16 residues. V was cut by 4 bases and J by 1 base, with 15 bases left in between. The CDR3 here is CASSRQSSGGTDTQYF. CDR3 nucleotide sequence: TGCGCCAGCAGCCGACAAAGCTCGGGGGGCACAGATACGCAGTATTTT.

CDR3 region: CASSRHGGDSPLHF. As DNA, the CDR3 is TGTGCCAGCTCCCGCCACGGGGGGGATTCACCCCTCCACTTT. V usage is TRBV12-3 or TRBV12-4 and J usage is TRBJ1-6; a possible D gene is TRBD1 (5 bases). Trimming pared 8 bases from V and 8 bases from J, leaving 16 bases between. The CDR3 has 14 residues.

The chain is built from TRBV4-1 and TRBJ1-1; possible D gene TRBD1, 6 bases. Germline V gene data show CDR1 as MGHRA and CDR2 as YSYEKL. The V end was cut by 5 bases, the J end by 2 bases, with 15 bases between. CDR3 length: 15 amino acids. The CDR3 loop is CASSVEWTANTEAFF. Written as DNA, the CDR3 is TGCGCCAGCAGCGTCGAATGGACAGCCAACACTGAAGCTTTCTTT.

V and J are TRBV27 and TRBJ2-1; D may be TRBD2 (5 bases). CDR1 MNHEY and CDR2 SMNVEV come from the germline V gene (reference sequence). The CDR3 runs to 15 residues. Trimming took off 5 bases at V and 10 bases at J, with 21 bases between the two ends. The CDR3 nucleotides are TGTGCCAGCAGTCCCCGGGGTGCACGTCACGGGGAGCAGTTCTTC. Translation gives CASSPRGARHGEQFF.

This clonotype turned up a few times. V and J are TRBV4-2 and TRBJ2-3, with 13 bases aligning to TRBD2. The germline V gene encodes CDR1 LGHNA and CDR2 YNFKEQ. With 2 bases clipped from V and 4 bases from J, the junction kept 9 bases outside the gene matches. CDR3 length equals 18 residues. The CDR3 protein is CASSQIPLAGGRSDTQYF. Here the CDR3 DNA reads TGTGCCAGCAGCCAAATCCCACTAGCGGGGGGGCGGTCAGATACGCAGTATTTT.